This T cell receptor (beta chain) was observed in a study of shared clonotypes between healthy human individuals. This clone has just one count. Other DNA sequences from this sample encode an identical CDR3 as well. Over several immunoSEQ plates, each subset's genomic DNA was distributed in even portions. Produced via immunoSEQ multiplex PCR; TCRdb's table is partial and in-frame only. The table includes under 1,900,000 clones, less than 99% detected once. CD4+ cells underwent separation, giving CD45RA+ naive and CD45RA-negative memory subsets. CDR1 is MDHEN, CDR2 SYDVKM, per germline. Trimming removed 3 bases from V and 7 bases from J; junction bases left unmatched: 6. This CDR3 is 14 amino acids long.

This TCR was recovered from a young man in good health. The chain combines TRBV28 with TRBJ2-1, with 7 bases aligning to TRBD2. The sequenced material came from naive CD4+ T cells sorted from blood. Noted subset: CD45RA+ positively selected. As DNA, the CDR3 is TGTGCCAGCAGTTTTGCGGGAGAAAGAAATGAGCAGTTCTTC. It translates to CASSFAGERNEQFF.